A single sample is the source of the 25 T cell receptor beta chains below, sequenced in a study of cytomegalovirus exposure and HLA in healthy donors (dated by TCRdb to between 2016 and 2019). Receptors were amplified or captured by the immunoSEQ multiplex PCR assay. For the multiplex PCR, a mixture combining 60 forward primers for TCR Vbeta segments and 13 reverse primers for TCR Jbeta segments was used. TCRdb holds this immuneACCESS table with in-frame rearrangements only. Some clones are missing; in checked studies, unresolved V genes explain under half, and the rest has no known cause. For this sample the table gives 200,000 to 250,000 clones, of which 77% were detected only once. Roughly 2.5% of the sample lies in the top ten. The sample comprised PBMCs. All receptors derive from a woman aged 60-75 years in good health and CMV-seropositive.

This chain joins TRBV19 and TRBJ1-5; D is unresolved. CDR1 is LNHDA, CDR2 SQIVND, per germline (reference sequence). This CDR3 has 16 amino acids. Trimming removed 1 base at V and 4 bases at J, with 14 bases between. In DNA form, the CDR3 reads TGTGCCAGTAGTATAGGATTTTTGGGCTTGAATCAGCCCCAGCATTTT. This encodes CASSIGFLGLNQPQHF.

The chain has TRBV29-1 and TRBJ1-2; 9 nucleotides match TRBD1. The ends lost 6 bases at V and 2 bases at J; junction bases unmatched: 16. Germline V gene sequence: CDR1 SQVTM, CDR2 ANQGSEA. The CDR3 extends over 17 amino acids. The CDR3 DNA sequence: TGCAGCGTAGAGGGAGGACAGGGGACTGGAGAGAACTATGGCTACACCTTC. Translation: CSVEGGQGTGENYGYTF.

The chain uses TRBV18 and TRBJ2-3, with D possibly TRBD2 on 5 matching bases. V was pared by 4 bases and J by 0 bases, with 14 bases between. Germline assignment: CDR1 KGHSH and CDR2 LQKENI. This CDR3 spans 16 amino acids. CDR3 sequence (DNA): TGTGCCAGCTCACTAGCCACCGGGGTCAGCACAGATACGCAGTATTTT. Amino acid sequence: CASSLATGVSTDTQYF.

The chain joins TRBV10-3 to TRBJ1-1; 7 nucleotides agree with TRBD1. V lost 6 bases to trimming and J lost 12 bases; unmatched junction nucleotides: 13. CDR1 ENHRY and CDR2 SYGVKD come from the germline V gene. This CDR3 has 13 residues. The CDR3 reads CAIRGVTGLITFF. The CDR3 region has the DNA TGTGCCATCAGGGGGGTGACAGGGTTGATTACTTTCTTT.

This CDR3 is CAWSSGGGGWSEQFF. In nucleotides, the CDR3 is TGTGCCTGGAGTAGCGGGGGCGGTGGGTGGAGTGAGCAGTTCTTC. V is TRBV30 and J is TRBJ2-1; the match to TRBD2 covers 8 bases. V was clipped by 2 bases and J by 9 bases; unmatched bases: 12. Germline-derived CDR1 and CDR2 are GTSNPN and SVGIG (reference sequence). This CDR3 has 15 amino acids.

The gene calls are TRBV30 and TRBJ2-7; a possible D gene is TRBD2 (6 bases). V lost 8 bases, J lost 2 bases, and 10 bases lay in between. This CDR3 contains 11 residues. Germline loops: CDR1 GTSNPN, CDR2 SVGIG (reference sequence). The CDR3 DNA sequence: TGTGCCGGGGGGTACCCCTACGAGCAGTACTTC. It yields the protein CAGGYPYEQYF.

The rearrangement joins TRBV27 to TRBJ2-1, with 11 nucleotides matching TRBD1. The CDR3 length is 14 residues. V dropped 6 bases and J dropped 12; count of bases not matched to a gene: 10. Germline lookup yields CDR1 MNHEY and CDR2 SMNVEV (reference sequence). CDR3 region: CASSRTGGAVGQFF. The CDR3 DNA reads TGTGCCAGCAGCCGGACAGGGGGCGCGGTGGGGCAGTTCTTC.

The V call is TRBV28, the J call TRBJ2-5; perhaps TRBD2 as D (7 bases). The V gene's germline CDR1 is MDHEN and CDR2 SYDVKM. The CDR3 totals 14 residues. V was cut by 9 bases and J by 5 bases, with 19 bases left in between. CDR3 nucleotides: TGTGCCAGTTTAGGTGGGGGGGCCCAGGAGACCCAGTACTTC. Residues: CASLGGGAQETQYF.

In its sample, this clone was seen a few times. The J gene is TRBJ1-6, the V gene TRBV5-1, with D perhaps matching TRBD1 (5 bases). CDR1 is SGHRS, CDR2 YFSETQ, per germline. The CDR3 is made up of 15 amino acids. V was pared by 2 bases and J by 6 bases, with 12 bases between. The CDR3 sequence: CASSLADSLNSPLHF. CDR3 bases: TGCGCCAGCAGCTTAGCCGACAGCCTTAATTCACCCCTCCACTTT.

The chain carries TRBV5-1 and TRBJ2-7; TRBD2 agrees at 13 bases. This CDR3 has 15 residues. Germline V gene lookup returns CDR1 SGHRS and CDR2 YFSETQ. The V gene end was trimmed by 2 bases and the J gene end by 5 bases; junction bases not matched to a gene: 4. The chain's CDR3 is CASSLGTSGANEQYF. CDR3 nucleotides: TGCGCCAGCAGCTTAGGGACTAGCGGGGCCAACGAGCAGTACTTC.

The CDR3 region is CASSQDRAMGYTF. The DNA of the CDR3 is TGTGCCAGCAGCCAAGACAGGGCTATGGGCTACACCTTC. The rearrangement uses TRBV5-4 and TRBJ1-2; 7 bases map to TRBD1. The germline V gene encodes CDR1 SGHNT and CDR2 YYREEE (reference sequence). V gave up 4 bases and J gave up 8 bases; unmatched junction bases: 8. This CDR3 contains 13 residues.

This clone showed up just once. J is TRBJ1-6 and V is TRBV5-8, with 7 positions matching TRBD1. The V gene's germline CDR1 is SGHTS and CDR2 YDEGEE. The CDR3 contains 15 residues. With V trimmed by 2 bases and J by 8 bases, 7 bases remained unmatched. The CDR3 DNA is TGTGCCAGCAGCTTTTTGGGGACAGAGGATTCACCCCTCCACTTT. Its translation: CASSFLGTEDSPLHF.

J is TRBJ2-3 and V is TRBV23-1; 8 bases fit TRBD2. TRBV23-1 is treated as an ORF (open reading frame) with a function not yet certain. V lost 8 bases and J lost 4; bases outside the gene matches: 11. This CDR3 has 15 amino acids. This CDR3 is CASCPREVGPDTQYF. The CDR3 nucleotides read TGCGCCAGCTGCCCGCGGGAGGTGGGGCCAGATACGCAGTATTTT.

V gene TRBV5-6 combines with J gene TRBJ2-3; TRBD2 matches at 9 bases. The trim removed 3 bases at V and 0 bases at J, leaving 5 bases unmatched. The CDR3 has 16 residues. Per the germline V gene, CDR1 is SGHDT and CDR2 is YYEEEE. The CDR3 bases are TGTGCCAGCAGCTACTCCGGGACTAGCAGCACAGATACGCAGTATTTT. Translation: CASSYSGTSSTDTQYF.

The J gene is TRBJ2-3, the V gene TRBV29-1; D unclear. Trimming removed 3 bases at V and 0 bases at J, with 10 bases between. Germline-derived CDR1 and CDR2 are SQVTM and ANQGSEA. The CDR3 extends over 14 amino acids. This chain's CDR3 is CSVDPATSTDTQYF. The DNA of the CDR3 is TGCAGCGTTGACCCTGCGACTAGCACAGATACGCAGTATTTT.

The chain joins TRBV27 to TRBJ2-6, with TRBD1 matching 8 bases. Per germline, CDR1 MNHEY and CDR2 SMNVEV (reference sequence). J lost 1 base, V lost 5 bases, and 7 bases had no gene match. This CDR3 is 17 amino acids long. In DNA, the CDR3 is TGTGCCAGCAGTAACGGACAGGGTTGGTCTGGGGCCAACGTCCTGACTTTC. Its translation: CASSNGQGWSGANVLTF.

In nucleotides, the CDR3 is TGTGCCACCAGCACCTTTACAGGGGGCAATGAGCAGTTCTTC. Amino acids: CATSTFTGGNEQFF. The rearrangement links TRBV15 to TRBJ2-1; TRBD1 matches 8 bases. Germline-derived CDR1 and CDR2 are LNHNV and YYDKDF (reference sequence). V shed 4 bases and J 6 bases; nucleotides not matched to a gene: 5. The CDR3 extends over 14 amino acids.

The genes are TRBV5-6 and TRBJ1-1; TRBD1 matches at 12 bases. The germline V gene has CDR1 SGHDT and CDR2 YYEEEE. The CDR3 has 16 residues. Unmatched junction bases numbered 8, after V lost 3 bases and J lost 5 bases. CDR3 bases: TGTGCCAGCAGCTGGCTGGGACAGGGGGCGGGAACTGAAGCTTTCTTT. Protein: CASSWLGQGAGTEAFF.

The chain has TRBV7-9 and TRBJ2-5, with a weak D call TRBD1 (6 bases). Per the germline V gene, CDR1 is SEHNR and CDR2 is FQNEAQ (reference sequence). V shed 5 bases and J shed 1 base, with 20 bases lying between them. The length of the CDR3 is 17 residues. The CDR3 sequence is CASSGPPTGHLQETQYF. DNA for the CDR3: TGTGCCAGCAGCGGTCCCCCTACAGGGCACCTCCAAGAGACCCAGTACTTC.

This CDR3 is CASSPYGLMQETQYF. The CDR3 bases are TGTGCCAGCTCACCCTACGGACTGATGCAAGAGACCCAGTACTTC. V and J are TRBV18 and TRBJ2-5, with D possibly being TRBD2 (5 bases). The germline CDR1 and CDR2 sequences are KGHSH and LQKENI. V lost 3 bases, J lost 2 bases, and 13 bases lay in between. The CDR3 contains 15 residues.

The chain employs TRBV29-1 and TRBJ2-5; D is undetermined. Germline V gene sequence: CDR1 SQVTM, CDR2 ANQGSEA. This CDR3 has 12 amino acids. V was shortened by 7 bases and J by 5 bases, with 14 bases between the two germline ends. In nucleotides, the CDR3 is TGCAGCGCCGAAAGCCCCATGGAGACCCAGTACTTC. Its protein product is CSAESPMETQYF.

The V and J genes are TRBV5-4 and TRBJ2-5; 9 bases are shared with TRBD2. J gave up 4 bases and V 4 bases, and 11 bases lay outside the gene matches. The CDR3 extends over 16 amino acids. Germline V lookup: CDR1 SGHNT, CDR2 YYREEE (reference sequence). CDR3 loop: CASSPKGGGARETQYF. The CDR3 nucleotides read TGTGCCAGCAGCCCAAAGGGCGGGGGGGCAAGAGAGACCCAGTACTTC.

This clone appeared once. This rearrangement joins TRBV2 to TRBJ2-7; TRBD2 aligns across 10 bases. The CDR3 totals 15 residues. CDR1 and CDR2 (germline): SNHLY, FYNNEI. Trimming took 3 bases from V and 0 from J; bases not matched to a gene: 2. The chain's CDR3 is CASSEIAGGSYEQYF. The CDR3 nucleotides are TGTGCCAGCAGTGAGATAGCGGGAGGCTCCTACGAGCAGTACTTC.

The chain employs TRBV7-2 and TRBJ2-7; tentative D call: TRBD1 (5 bases). The V and J ends lost 1 base and 3 bases respectively, with 7 bases between them. CDR1 and CDR2 from the germline V gene are SGHTA and FQGNSA. This CDR3 contains 13 residues. Here the CDR3 reads CASSLVDNYEQYF. Written as DNA, the CDR3 is TGTGCCAGCAGCTTAGTGGACAACTACGAGCAGTACTTC.

The chain has TRBV28 and TRBJ1-1, with TRBD1 matching 8 bases. In germline, CDR1 is MDHEN, CDR2 SYDVKM. V was pared by 5 bases and J by 8 bases, with 7 bases of the junction left unmatched. The CDR3 loop spans 13 amino acids. The CDR3 is CASSPDRGFEAFF. The CDR3 nucleotides read TGTGCCAGCAGTCCCGACAGGGGTTTCGAAGCTTTCTTT.